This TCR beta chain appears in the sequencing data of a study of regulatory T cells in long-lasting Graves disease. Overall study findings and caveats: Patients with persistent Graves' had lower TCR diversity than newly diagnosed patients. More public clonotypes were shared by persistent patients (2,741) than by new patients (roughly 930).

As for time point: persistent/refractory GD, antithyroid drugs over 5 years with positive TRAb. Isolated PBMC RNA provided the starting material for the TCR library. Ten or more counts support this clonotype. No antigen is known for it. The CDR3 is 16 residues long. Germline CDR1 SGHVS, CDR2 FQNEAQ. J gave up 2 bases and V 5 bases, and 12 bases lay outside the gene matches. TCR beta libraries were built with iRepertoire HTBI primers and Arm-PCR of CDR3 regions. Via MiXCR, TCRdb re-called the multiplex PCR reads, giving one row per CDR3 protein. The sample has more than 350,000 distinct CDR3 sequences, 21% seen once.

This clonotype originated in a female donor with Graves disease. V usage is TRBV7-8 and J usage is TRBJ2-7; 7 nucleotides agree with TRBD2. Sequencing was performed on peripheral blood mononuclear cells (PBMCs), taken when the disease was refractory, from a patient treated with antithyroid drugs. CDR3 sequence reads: CASSKRGGGRAYEQYF. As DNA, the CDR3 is TGTGCCAGCAGCAAAAGGGGCGGGGGTCGCGCCTACGAGCAGTACTTC.